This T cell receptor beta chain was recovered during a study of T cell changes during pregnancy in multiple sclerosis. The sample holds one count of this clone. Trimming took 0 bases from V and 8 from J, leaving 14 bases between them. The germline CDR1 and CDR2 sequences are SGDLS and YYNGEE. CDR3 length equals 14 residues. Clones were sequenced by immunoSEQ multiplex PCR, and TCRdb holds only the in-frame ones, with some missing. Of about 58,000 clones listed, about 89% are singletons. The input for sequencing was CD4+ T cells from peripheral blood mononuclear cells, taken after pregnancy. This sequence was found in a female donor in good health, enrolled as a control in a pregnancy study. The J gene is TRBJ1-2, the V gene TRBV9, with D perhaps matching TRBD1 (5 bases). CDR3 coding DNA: TGTGCCAGCAGCGTAGATGTCACAGGACGCGGCTACACCTTC. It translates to CASSVDVTGRGYTF.